The 19 T cell receptor beta chains below all came from one sample that was sequenced in a study of tumor-infiltrating lymphocytes in primary liver carcinoma. Co-extraction of both nucleic acids (RNA and DNA) used about 17-31 mg of unsorted bulk tissue. The template, about 540 ng total RNA, yielded TCR beta cDNA made with a constant-region primer. ARM-PCR was slightly modified, and three nested multiplex PCR rounds with it gave rise to the TCR beta libraries. For approximately 11 cycles apiece, the opening two PCR rounds ran with TRBV1-TRBV30 forward primers and a C-beta reverse primer. TCRdb re-derived calls from the multiplex PCR reads in MiXCR, one entry per CDR3 protein. The profile shows 55,000 or so distinct CDR3 sequences, about two thirds of them singletons. The sequencing sample was made of liver tumor tissue from sampling region 2. Regarding subset: tumor region T2, inferior pole. The receptors stem from a man between 35 and 55 years old with primary liver carcinoma and hepatitis B virus infection.

In its sample, this clonotype was seen once. The rearrangement links TRBV11-2 to TRBJ2-1; D remains ambiguous. This CDR3 has 18 residues. Germline V gene lookup returns CDR1 SGHAT and CDR2 FQNNGV. With 5 bases removed from V and 10 bases from J, the gap between germline ends came to 30 bases. CDR3 in DNA: TGTGCCAGCAGCCCATCGGTGGGCCGGGCGAGCTCCTACCACGAGCAGTTCTTC. Translation gives CASSPSVGRASSYHEQFF. Full variable domain (outside the CDR3, taken from reference TRBV11-2 and TRBJ2-1): EAGVAQSPRYKIIEKRQSVAFWCNPISGHATLYWYQQILGQGPKLLIQFQNNGVVDDSQLPKDRFSAERLKGVDSTLKIQPAKLEDSAVYLCASSPSVGRASSYHEQFFGPGTRLTVL.

This clonotype occurred a few times. V gene TRBV11-2 combines with J gene TRBJ1-1, with no clear D. V was clipped by 2 bases and J by 4 bases, with 8 bases between them. Looked up from germline, CDR1 is SGHAT and CDR2 is FQNNGV. The CDR3 totals 13 residues. Here the CDR3 reads CASSLTQVTEAFF. The CDR3 nucleotides read TGTGCCAGCAGCTTAACTCAGGTCACTGAAGCTTTCTTT. The whole variable domain, filled in from reference TRBV11-2 and TRBJ1-1, reads EAGVAQSPRYKIIEKRQSVAFWCNPISGHATLYWYQQILGQGPKLLIQFQNNGVVDDSQLPKDRFSAERLKGVDSTLKIQPAKLEDSAVYLCASSLTQVTEAFFGQGTRLTVV.

With respect to this clonotype: Relative to the germline gene, one junction end is altered; a read error may explain this. CDR3 coding DNA: TGTGCCAGCAGCCCTTCCAGGATTTCCTTCAATGAGCAGTTCTTC. Translated: CASSPSRISFNEQFF. The chain links TRBV5-4 to TRBJ2-1; no clear D. Per the germline V gene, CDR1 is SGHNT and CDR2 is YYREEE (reference sequence). CDR3 length equals 15 residues.

This chain links TRBV5-4 with TRBJ2-2; D assignment may be TRBD1 or TRBD2 (5 bases each). Germline V gene data show CDR1 as SGHNT and CDR2 as YYREEE (reference sequence). The CDR3 runs to 13 residues. Trimming shortened V by 5 bases and J by 9 bases, and 14 bases separated the two germline ends. In nucleotides, the CDR3 is TGTGCCAGCAGGGGGGTGGGGACCAGGGAGCTGTTTTTT. Its protein is CASRGVGTRELFF.

The chain links TRBV5-4 to TRBJ1-2; 9 bases map to TRBD1. Germline CDR1 is SGHNT and CDR2 is YYREEE (reference sequence). The CDR3 consists of 14 residues. V lost 9 bases, J lost 8 bases, and 14 bases stayed unmatched. In DNA form, the CDR3 reads TGTGCCATTACGTCAGGACAGGGGAACAGCGGCTACACCTTC. It encodes CAITSGQGNSGYTF.

In regard to this clonotype: One end of the junction is discordant with germline, which a read error may explain. The rearrangement uses TRBV28 and TRBJ2-5, with 9 bases lining up with TRBD1. Germline V gives CDR1 MDHEN, CDR2 SYDVKM. This CDR3 spans 15 amino acids. CDR3 amino acids: CASVLNYRGQETQCF. In DNA, the CDR3 is TGTGCCAGCGTATTAAACTACAGGGGGCAAGAGACCCAGTGCTTC.

The table lists this clonotype with a few counts. Given a much more abundant clone one base away, this may be a read error. The chain carries TRBV6-5 and TRBJ2-7; D might be TRBD1 (6 bases). The V gene lost 2 bases and the J gene lost 2 bases, with 13 bases spanning the gap. The CDR3 loop spans 15 amino acids. CDR1 and CDR2 (germline): MNHEY, SVGAGI. CDR3 sequence (DNA): TGTGCCAGCAGTTACAAGGACAGCAGCCCCTACGAGCAGTACTTC. Encoded protein: CASSYKDSSPYEQYF.

A note on this clonotype: One end of the junction does not line up with germline, which may come from a read error. The chain uses TRBV11-2 and TRBJ2-5; perhaps D is TRBD1 or TRBD2 (5 bases each). Germline V gene data show CDR1 as SGHAT and CDR2 as FQNNGV. The CDR3 is 14 residues long. The CDR3, as DNA: TGTACCAGCAGCTCGACCGGGACGGTGGAGACCCAGTACTTC. Residues: CTSSSTGTVETQYF.

As concerns this clonotype: Sequence at one end of the junction differs from germline and may be a read error. V is TRBV29-1 and J is TRBJ1-1; the D is unclear. The CDR3 is 15 residues long. Germline V gene sequence: CDR1 SQVTM, CDR2 ANQGSEA. CDR3 sequence reads: CSVGSGWGMNTDAFF. The CDR3 DNA sequence: TGCAGTGTTGGATCCGGGTGGGGTATGAACACTGACGCTTTCTTT.

Worth noting for this clonotype: One junction end disagrees with the germline gene, perhaps due to a read error. The chain joins TRBV6-1 to TRBJ1-5, with TRBD1 as a possible D gene (6 bases). This CDR3 has 15 residues. Germline V gene data show CDR1 as MNHNS and CDR2 as SASEGT. The CDR3 loop reads CASSDPGQGDQLQHF. The CDR3 DNA is TGTGCCAGCAGTGATCCGGGACAAGGGGATCAGCTCCAGCATTTT.

To note about this clonotype: It is likely a read error, because the conserved phenylalanine at the end of the CDR3 is missing. This sequence joins TRBV6-2 or TRBV6-3 and TRBJ2-4; D is unclear. The germline gives CDR1 MNHEY, CDR2 SVGEGT. This CDR3 has 14 residues. CDR3 region: CTSSLELAKNIQYL. CDR3 coding DNA: TGTACCAGCAGTTTGGAACTAGCCAAAAACATTCAGTACTTA.

With respect to this clonotype: At one boundary the junction diverges from the germline segment, which might be a read error. Here the CDR3 DNA reads TGTGCCAGCAACTTAACAGGAGGGGGCTCGGTGGAGACCCAGTACTTC. Its translation: CASNLTGGGSVETQYF. V and J are TRBV11-2 and TRBJ2-5, with D maybe TRBD1 (7 bases). This CDR3 is built from 16 residues. In germline, CDR1 is SGHAT, CDR2 FQNNGV.

Regarding this clonotype: Germline is not matched at one junction end, which may reflect a read error. The chain employs TRBV11-3 and TRBJ2-1; tentative D call: TRBD2 (6 bases). Germline loops: CDR1 SGHNT, CDR2 YENEEA. There are 15 residues in the CDR3. Here the CDR3 DNA reads TGTACCAGCAACGCCGAGACTAGAGAGATTAATGAGCAGTTCTTC. It yields the protein CTSNAETREINEQFF.

Comment on this clonotype: A much larger clone is a single base away; this may be a read error. The CDR3 is CASSIGGGRGISLSGANVLTF. CDR3 bases: TGTGCCAGCAGCATAGGGGGAGGCAGGGGCATTTCCCTCTCTGGGGCCAACGTCCTGACTTTC. This chain connects TRBV11-1 to TRBJ2-6; D may be TRBD1 or TRBD2 (6 bases each). V lost 5 bases and J 0 bases, leaving 26 bases between the germline ends. The CDR3 is 21 residues long. Germline-derived CDR1 and CDR2 are SGHAT and FQDESV (reference sequence).

Concerning this clonotype: One end of the junction fails to match germline, which may point to a read error. J is TRBJ1-5 and V is TRBV28, with TRBD1 as a possible D gene (6 bases). The CDR3 contains 14 residues. From germline, CDR1 is MDHEN and CDR2 SYDVKM. This CDR3 is CASRLTGSTQPQRF. The CDR3 bases are TGTGCCAGCAGGCTCACAGGGTCGACTCAGCCCCAGCGTTTT.

Concerning this clonotype itself: Its ends do not fully match the called genes, so a read error is possible. This chain connects TRBV11-2 to TRBJ2-5; 8 bases line up with TRBD2. This CDR3 is built from 16 residues. Germline CDR1 SGHAT, CDR2 FQNNGV. This CDR3 reads CAISQTPGGGKETENF. The CDR3 DNA is TGTGCCATTAGCCAAACTCCTGGCGGGGGGAAAGAGACCGAGAACTTC.

Details on this clonotype: This could be a read error, since a much larger clone is one nucleotide away. The chain links TRBV11-1 to TRBJ2-2; the D is unclear. The CDR3 covers 14 residues. V was cut by 6 bases and J by 4 bases, with 12 bases left in between. Germline assignment: CDR1 SGHAT and CDR2 FQDESV (reference sequence). CDR3 residues: CASRPSLGTGELFF. The CDR3 DNA reads as TGTGCCAGCAGACCGAGCCTTGGCACCGGGGAGCTGTTTTTT.

Worth noting for this clonotype: One junction end disagrees with the germline gene, perhaps due to a read error. The chain uses TRBV29-1 and TRBJ2-3, with 8 bases that match TRBD2. The CDR3 covers 16 residues. CDR1 is SQVTM, CDR2 ANQGSEA, per germline. The CDR3 nucleotides are TGCAGTGTTGCGACTTCCTCTAGCGGGTGGACCGTTACGCAGTATTTT. Residues: CSVATSSSGWTVTQYF.

With respect to this clonotype: Because the CDR3 is missing its conserved closing phenylalanine or tryptophan, this is likely a read error. CDR3 coding DNA: TGTGCCAGCAGCTCTGAGAACTCCTACGAGCAGTACTCC. It encodes CASSSENSYEQYS. This chain connects TRBV7-9 to TRBJ2-7; no clear D gene. Germline V gene sequence: CDR1 SEHNR, CDR2 FQNEAQ (reference sequence). The CDR3 covers 13 residues. V was pared by 4 bases and J by 0 bases, with 7 bases between.